The T cell receptor beta chain under discussion was sequenced for a study of early T cells in non-severe SARS-CoV-2 infection. Individual cDNA molecules received unique molecular identifiers during library preparation. MiXCR was run by TCRdb on the 5' RACE reads, yielding one entry per CDR3 protein. The repertoire holds about 80,000 distinct CDR3 sequences, roughly 16% seen once, with approximately 2.6% in the top ten. The CDR3 runs 16 residues. J gave up 0 bases and V 7 bases, and 6 bases lay outside the gene matches. Germline CDR1 reads MNHEY; CDR2 reads SMNVEV (reference sequence). The clonotype originates from an adult who was a healthcare worker with PCR-confirmed SARS-CoV-2 infection or an uninfected control (not recorded which). This chain links TRBV27 with TRBJ1-6, with 7 bases fitting TRBD1. Material: whole blood. The DNA for the CDR3 is TGTGCCAGCACCCCAGGGGGGAGCTCCTATAATTCACCCCTCCACTTT. Amino acid sequence: CASTPGGSSYNSPLHF.